The T cell receptor (beta chain) under discussion was sequenced for a study of Ad26.COV2.S vaccination and SARS-CoV-2 variants. The overall study: Once or twice, 56 days apart, Ad26.COV2.S was delivered intramuscularly. Broader study findings: Researchers reported similar non-spike TCR breadth in vaccine and placebo recipients.

Germline assignment: CDR1 SGHRS and CDR2 YFSETQ. The CDR3 totals 14 residues. Trimming removed 0 bases from V and 5 bases from J; junction bases left unmatched: 5. For this clone: Its antigen is not identified.

Described treatment: some 20 received Ad26.COV2.S at low or high dose, single or two shots; five or six received placebo; per-sample allocation not given. Specimen acquisition occurred on day 63 following the initial vaccine or placebo injection. Method: immunoSEQ multiplex PCR; TCRdb's copy keeps in-frame clones and lacks some. In the table there are roughly 350,000 clones, around 87% of which are singletons. V and J are TRBV5-1 and TRBJ2-7; 7 bases are a match to TRBD2. Here the sequenced sample was peripheral blood, taken in a trial of Ad26.COV2.S vaccine versus placebo. The TCR originated in a person between 18 and 59 years old who received the Ad26.COV2.S COVID-19 vaccine or a placebo. The CDR3 nucleotides read TGCGCCAGCAGCTTGGGAGGGGCGGGGGACGAGCAGTACTTC. It yields the protein CASSLGGAGDEQYF.